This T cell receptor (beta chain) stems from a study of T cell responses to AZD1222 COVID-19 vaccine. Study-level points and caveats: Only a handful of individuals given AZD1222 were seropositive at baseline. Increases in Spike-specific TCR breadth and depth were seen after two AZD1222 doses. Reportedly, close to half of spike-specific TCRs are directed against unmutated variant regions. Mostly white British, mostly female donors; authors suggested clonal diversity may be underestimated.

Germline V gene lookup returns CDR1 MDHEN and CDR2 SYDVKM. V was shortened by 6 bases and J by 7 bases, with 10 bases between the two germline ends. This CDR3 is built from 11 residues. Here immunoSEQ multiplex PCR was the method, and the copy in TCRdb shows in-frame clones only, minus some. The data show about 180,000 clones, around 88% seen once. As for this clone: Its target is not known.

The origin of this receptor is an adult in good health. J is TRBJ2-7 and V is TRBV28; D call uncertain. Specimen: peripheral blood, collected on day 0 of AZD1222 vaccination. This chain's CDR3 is CASSFKSEQYF. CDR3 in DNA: TGTGCCAGCAGCTTTAAGTCTGAGCAGTACTTC.